Given below is one TCR beta chain in context. No antigen is known for it. TCRdb keeps only in-frame clones here, not all; method: immunoSEQ multiplex PCR. The table shows millions of clones, with 80% to 95% occurring only once. These data are taken from a study of shared clonotypes between healthy human individuals. General study results and limits: Blood alone was sampled, and tissue repertoires likely differ.

Each sample came from a Caucasian adult donor living in Nashville, Tennessee. Trimming left V 0 bases short and J 8 bases short, with 13 bases between. CDR1 and CDR2 (germline): MGHRA, YSYEKL. This CDR3 is built from 14 residues. This chain joins TRBV4-1 and TRBJ1-2; D is undetermined. The receptor comes from a man in his late teens or twenties in good health. Some clones in this sample may be carry-over from other donors' samples. Sequenced material: naive CD4+ T cells from PBMCs. Subset of the sample: CD45RA+ positively selected. The CDR3 here is CASSQDGRAGGYTF. CDR3 bases: TGCGCCAGCAGCCAAGATGGTAGGGCGGGGGGCTACACCTTC.